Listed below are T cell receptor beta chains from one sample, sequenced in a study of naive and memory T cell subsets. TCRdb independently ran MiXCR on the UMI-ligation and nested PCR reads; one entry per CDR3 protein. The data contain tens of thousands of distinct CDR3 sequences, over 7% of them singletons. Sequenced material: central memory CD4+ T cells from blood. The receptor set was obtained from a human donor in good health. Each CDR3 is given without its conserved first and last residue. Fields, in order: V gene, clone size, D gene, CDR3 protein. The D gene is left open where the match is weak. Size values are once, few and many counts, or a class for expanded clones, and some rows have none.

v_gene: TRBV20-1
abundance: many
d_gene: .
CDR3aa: SARDSHSGANVLT

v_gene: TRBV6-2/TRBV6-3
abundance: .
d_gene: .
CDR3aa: ASSYQSNNEQF

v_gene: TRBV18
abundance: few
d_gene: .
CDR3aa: ASSPTRNTDTQY

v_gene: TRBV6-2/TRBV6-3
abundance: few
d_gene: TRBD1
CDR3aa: ASLLPRDRGVNEQF

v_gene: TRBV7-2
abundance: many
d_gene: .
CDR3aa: ASSLGPNSGNTIY

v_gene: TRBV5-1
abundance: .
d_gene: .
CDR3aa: ASSLTLAKNIQY

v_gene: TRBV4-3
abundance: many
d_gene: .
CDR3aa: ASSQGRGYVGNYGYT

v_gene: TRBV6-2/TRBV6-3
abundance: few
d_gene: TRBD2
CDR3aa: ASSVTSGGRNEQF

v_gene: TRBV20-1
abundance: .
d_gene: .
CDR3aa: SASVDSPNEQY

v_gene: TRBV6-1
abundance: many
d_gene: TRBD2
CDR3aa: ASSFGLAGAEQY

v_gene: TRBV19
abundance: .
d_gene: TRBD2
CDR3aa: ASSIVGGVGTQY

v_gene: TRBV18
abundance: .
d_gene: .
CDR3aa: ASSSTPLDSYEQY

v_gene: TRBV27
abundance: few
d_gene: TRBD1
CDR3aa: ASSLSDRGKGAEAF

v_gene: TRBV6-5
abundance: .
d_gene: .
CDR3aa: ASSYSLSGSYNEQF

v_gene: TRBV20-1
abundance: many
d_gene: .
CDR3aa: SARDLEGGSYNSPLH

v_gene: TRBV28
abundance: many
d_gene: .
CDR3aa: ASSRLATLALH

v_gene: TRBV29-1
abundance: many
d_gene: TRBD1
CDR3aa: SVVEQGEVYGYT

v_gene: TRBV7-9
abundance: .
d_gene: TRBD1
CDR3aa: ASSPDRGQVEKLF

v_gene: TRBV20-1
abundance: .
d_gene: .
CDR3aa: SAGTYNEQF

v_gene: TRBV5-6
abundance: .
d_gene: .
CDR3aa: TSSSPAGRVHSPLH

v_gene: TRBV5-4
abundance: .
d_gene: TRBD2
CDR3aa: ASRGGLAGGLTSTDTQY

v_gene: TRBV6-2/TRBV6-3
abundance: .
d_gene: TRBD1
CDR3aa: ASSYADRGNTEAF

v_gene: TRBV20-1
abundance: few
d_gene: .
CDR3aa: SAQDTCNSPLH

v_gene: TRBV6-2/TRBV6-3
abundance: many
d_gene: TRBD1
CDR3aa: ASSSGQFDNGYT

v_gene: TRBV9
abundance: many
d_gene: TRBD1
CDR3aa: ASSQGQDYNEQF

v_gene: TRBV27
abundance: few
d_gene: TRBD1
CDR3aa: ATMTRQGAFRDTEAF

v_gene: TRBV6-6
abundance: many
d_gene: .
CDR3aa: ASGPGPLSNQPQH

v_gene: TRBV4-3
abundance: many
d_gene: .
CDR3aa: ASSPNRDLYGYT

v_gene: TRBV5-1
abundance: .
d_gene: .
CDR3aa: ASSLDGAGELF

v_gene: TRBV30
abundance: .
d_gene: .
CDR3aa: AWSLSSLSYNEQF

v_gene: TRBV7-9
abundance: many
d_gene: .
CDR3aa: ASSLGHANTEAF

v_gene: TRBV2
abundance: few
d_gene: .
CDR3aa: ASSIQGTEQF

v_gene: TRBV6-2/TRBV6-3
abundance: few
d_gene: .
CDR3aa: ASSYSRKGSKAF

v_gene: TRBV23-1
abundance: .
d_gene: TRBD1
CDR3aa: ASSPPTGWQDEQY

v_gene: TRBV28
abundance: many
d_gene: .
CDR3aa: ASGALGQY

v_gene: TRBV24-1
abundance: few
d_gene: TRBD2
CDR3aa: ATSGTSGGFKNIQY

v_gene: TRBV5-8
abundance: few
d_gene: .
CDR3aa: ASSLDGGRTDTQY

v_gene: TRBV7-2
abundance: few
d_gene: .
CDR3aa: ASSLVVREQF

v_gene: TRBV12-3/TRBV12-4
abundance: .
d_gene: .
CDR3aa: ASSAVRDNSYEQY

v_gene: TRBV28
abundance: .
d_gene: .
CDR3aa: ASSLMRGWNNQPQH

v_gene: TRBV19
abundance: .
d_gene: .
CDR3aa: ASSGLLAVNNEQF

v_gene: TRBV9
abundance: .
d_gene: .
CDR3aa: ASSPPQIAKNIQY

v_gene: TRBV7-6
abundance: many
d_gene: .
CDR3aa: ASRGAGYNEQF

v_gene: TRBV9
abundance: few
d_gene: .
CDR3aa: ASSVGSRGGYSEAF

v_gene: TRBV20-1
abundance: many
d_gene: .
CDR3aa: SASNRPNQPQH

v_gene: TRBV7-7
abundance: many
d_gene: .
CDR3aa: ASSLTMNTEAF

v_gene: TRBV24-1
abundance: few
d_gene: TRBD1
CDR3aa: ATSDGTGLGANVLT

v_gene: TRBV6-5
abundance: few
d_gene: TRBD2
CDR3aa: ASRQGTSGSQETQY

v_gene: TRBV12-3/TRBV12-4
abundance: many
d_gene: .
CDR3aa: ASSPTYGYT

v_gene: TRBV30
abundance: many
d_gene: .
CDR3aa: AWMRDSGNTIY